Listed here are 27 T cell receptor beta chains from one sample, sequenced in a study of cytomegalovirus exposure and HLA in healthy donors. The study ran its PCR with 60 Vbeta and 13 Jbeta primers. Generated by immunoSEQ multiplex PCR, the TCRdb table keeps only in-frame clones and is missing some. Among roughly 71,000 clones listed, around 69% were seen once. Input material: PBMCs. Receptors were obtained from a human donor in good health.

This clone has just a few counts. This sequence joins TRBV19 and TRBJ1-5; no clear D gene. This CDR3 is built from 14 residues. CDR1 LNHDA and CDR2 SQIVND come from the germline V gene (reference sequence). Trimming removed 1 base from V and 5 bases from J, with 9 bases in between. The CDR3 DNA sequence: TGTGCCAGTAGTATAGGGCAGTTCTATCAGCCCCAGCATTTT. It codes for CASSIGQFYQPQHF.

This clone was picked up a small number of times. In DNA, the CDR3 is TGTGCCAGCAGCGGGGGACAGGGCCCCTACGAGCAGTACTTC. It yields the protein CASSGGQGPYEQYF. This rearrangement joins TRBV7-8 to TRBJ2-7; 9 bases are a match to TRBD1. CDR1 and CDR2 from the germline V gene are SGHVS and FQNEAQ. J was trimmed by 2 bases and V by 5 bases; bases with no gene match: 4. The CDR3 spans 14 residues.

The chain combines TRBV7-9 with TRBJ2-7; 8 bases are a match to TRBD1. Germline lookup yields CDR1 SEHNR and CDR2 FQNEAQ (reference sequence). There are 13 residues in the CDR3. The V gene end was trimmed by 5 bases and the J gene end by 5 bases; junction bases not matched to a gene: 5. CDR3 residues: CASSVRTGNEQYF. The CDR3 region has the DNA TGTGCCAGCAGCGTACGGACAGGGAACGAGCAGTACTTC.

This clone has more than one count but fewer than ten. CDR3 sequence (DNA): TGTGCCAGCAGCTTAGGTCGGGGGGCAGTTGGCTACACCTTC. Translating gives CASSLGRGAVGYTF. The rearrangement uses TRBV7-6 and TRBJ1-2; maybe TRBD1 (6 bases). This CDR3 region has 14 residues. V was clipped by 1 base and J by 7 bases, with 13 bases between them. CDR1 and CDR2 from the germline V gene are SGHVS and FNYEAQ. The complete variable domain, with remaining parts taken from reference TRBV7-6 and TRBJ1-2, reads GAGVSQSPRYKVTKRGQDVALRCDPISGHVSLYWYRQALGQGPEFLTYFNYEAQQDKSGLPNDRFSAERPEGSISTLTIQRTEQRDSAMYRCASSLGRGAVGYTFGSGTRLTVV.

This clone was detected a few times. The chain employs TRBV6-4 and TRBJ1-1; D perhaps matches TRBD1 (6 bases). CDR1 is MRHNA, CDR2 SNTAGT, per germline. There are 13 residues in the CDR3. V was cut by 9 bases and J by 6 bases, with 17 bases left in between. The DNA for the CDR3 is TGTGCCAGTTTGGGACAAGGGGAACCTGAAGCTTTCTTT. Translating it yields CASLGQGEPEAFF.

CDR3 sequence reads: CASSESGGNQPQHF. Here the CDR3 DNA reads TGCGCCAGCAGTGAGTCGGGAGGGAATCAGCCCCAGCATTTT. The rearrangement uses TRBV10-2 and TRBJ1-5, with D unresolved. The V and J ends lost 0 bases and 4 bases respectively, with 7 bases between them. The CDR3 covers 14 residues. Per the germline V gene, CDR1 is WSHSY and CDR2 is SAAADI.

The rearrangement joins TRBV6-6 to TRBJ1-2; TRBD1 matches 9 bases. This CDR3 contains 13 residues. J lost 7 bases, V lost 6 bases, and 6 bases had no gene match. Germline lookup yields CDR1 MNHNY and CDR2 SVGAGI (reference sequence). In nucleotides, the CDR3 is TGTGCCAGCAGGACCACAGGGGGCGTTGGCTACACCTTC. Its translation is CASRTTGGVGYTF.

The V and J genes are TRBV2 and TRBJ1-4; no clear D gene. The V and J ends lost 4 bases and 2 bases respectively, with 8 bases between them. Germline CDR1 reads SNHLY; CDR2 reads FYNNEI. The CDR3 extends over 14 amino acids. Here the CDR3 DNA reads TGTGCCAGCAGTGGTCAGGTGACTAATGAAAAACTGTTTTTT. As protein: CASSGQVTNEKLFF.

This clone showed up just a few times. This rearrangement joins TRBV10-3 to TRBJ1-1, with TRBD1 as a possible D gene (6 bases). Per germline, CDR1 ENHRY and CDR2 SYGVKD. CDR3 size: 12 residues. V lost 8 bases, J lost 4 bases, and 11 bases lay in between. CDR3 residues: CAIGAGATEAFF. The CDR3 nucleotides are TGTGCCATCGGGGCAGGGGCCACTGAAGCTTTCTTT.

This chain links TRBV6-5 with TRBJ1-1, with 7 bases that match TRBD1. J was trimmed by 4 bases and V by 8 bases; bases with no gene match: 10. This CDR3 is built from 14 residues. The germline gives CDR1 MNHEY, CDR2 SVGAGI. The CDR3 protein is CASHSTGRATEAFF. As DNA, the CDR3 is TGTGCCAGCCATTCGACAGGGCGGGCCACTGAAGCTTTCTTT.

The V gene is TRBV5-1, the J gene TRBJ1-1; no clear D gene. Germline V gene sequence: CDR1 SGHRS, CDR2 YFSETQ. The CDR3 runs to 15 residues. Trimming removed 1 base from V and 0 bases from J, with 10 bases in between. The CDR3 DNA is TGCGCCAGCAGCTTGCGGGGTTCGATGAACACTGAAGCTTTCTTT. Translating gives CASSLRGSMNTEAFF.

The CDR3 protein is CAVTRGREGEKLFF. The CDR3 region has the DNA TGTGCCGTCACTCGGGGAAGGGAGGGAGAAAAACTGTTTTTT. This rearrangement joins TRBV30 to TRBJ1-4, with unresolved D. Germline CDR1 is GTSNPN and CDR2 is SVGIG (reference sequence). The CDR3 runs to 14 residues. V was shortened by 8 bases and J by 8 bases, with 21 bases between the two germline ends.

The genes are TRBV6-6 and TRBJ1-2; tentative D call: TRBD1 (6 bases). From germline, CDR1 is MNHNY and CDR2 SVGAGI (reference sequence). V was cut by 7 bases and J by 3 bases, with 18 bases left in between. The CDR3 has 15 residues. The CDR3 nucleotides read TGTGCCAGCACCACCGGCGGGGGGCGGGACTATGGCTACACCTTC. Its translation is CASTTGGGRDYGYTF.

This clone occurred a few times. The chain is built from TRBV25-1 and TRBJ2-1, with 7 bases lining up with TRBD1. V was clipped by 4 bases and J by 2 bases; unmatched bases: 5. This CDR3 is built from 15 residues. Germline V gene data show CDR1 as MGHDK and CDR2 as SYGVNS. CDR3 protein: CASSVNRGPYNEQFF. DNA of the CDR3: TGTGCCAGCAGTGTTAACAGGGGCCCCTACAATGAGCAGTTCTTC.

V usage is TRBV5-1 and J usage is TRBJ2-1, with TRBD2 as a possible D gene (6 bases). Germline lookup yields CDR1 SGHRS and CDR2 YFSETQ. This CDR3 has 15 residues. V dropped 0 bases and J dropped 6 bases, with 13 bases sitting between them. CDR3 loop: CASSLDRKEGNEQFF. CDR3 sequence (DNA): TGCGCCAGCAGCTTGGACAGGAAGGAGGGCAATGAGCAGTTCTTC.

The chain uses TRBV27 and TRBJ1-3; possible D gene TRBD1, 5 bases. CDR1 is MNHEY and CDR2 is SMNVEV in the germline V gene (reference sequence). CDR3 length: 17 residues. Trimming took off 1 base at V and 0 bases at J, with 13 bases between the two ends. CDR3 sequence reads: CASSLLASGYSGNTIYF. The CDR3 DNA reads as TGTGCCAGCAGTTTATTGGCGTCAGGGTACTCTGGAAACACCATATATTTT.

This sequence joins TRBV6-1 and TRBJ1-5; 7 bases map to TRBD1. V lost 5 bases, J lost 0 bases, and 1 base stayed unmatched. The germline V gene has CDR1 MNHNS and CDR2 SASEGT. The CDR3 loop spans 14 amino acids. CDR3 in DNA: TGTGCCAGCAGTCGACAGGGTAGCAATCAGCCCCAGCATTTT. Amino acids: CASSRQGSNQPQHF.

The chain is built from TRBV12-5 and TRBJ2-2; 9 nucleotides align to TRBD2. Germline CDR1 is LGHNT and CDR2 is FRNRAP. The V gene end was trimmed by 0 bases and the J gene end by 3 bases; junction bases not matched to a gene: 2. This CDR3 spans 16 amino acids. The CDR3 protein is CASGLVLAGDTGELFF. The CDR3 DNA reads as TGTGCTAGTGGTTTGGTTTTAGCGGGAGACACCGGGGAGCTGTTTTTT.

This chain links TRBV25-1 with TRBJ1-2; 7 nucleotides line up with TRBD1. With 4 bases clipped from V and 4 bases from J, the junction kept 3 bases outside the gene matches. CDR3 size: 13 residues. Germline V lookup: CDR1 MGHDK, CDR2 SYGVNS. The CDR3 region is CASSATGFYGYTF. DNA for the CDR3: TGTGCCAGCAGTGCGACAGGGTTCTATGGCTACACCTTC.

The chain is built from TRBV10-2 and TRBJ2-4; D ambiguous. Germline values: CDR1 WSHSY, CDR2 SAAADI. Trimming stripped 7 bases from V and 10 bases from J, with 20 bases between. This CDR3 contains 14 residues. The DNA for the CDR3 is TGCGCCAGCACCCCAAACCCAGCGTCGGGTATTCAGTACTTC. Encoded protein: CASTPNPASGIQYF.

The chain carries TRBV5-4 and TRBJ2-7; D possibly corresponds to TRBD2 (6 bases). Between the trimmed V and J ends, which lost 3 bases and 2 bases, there was a span of 15 bases. Germline lookup yields CDR1 SGHNT and CDR2 YYREEE (reference sequence). There are 15 residues in the CDR3. The CDR3 DNA follows: TGTGCCAGCAGCTCCGGGGGAGGAGGAGCCTACGAGCAGTACTTC. Protein: CASSSGGGGAYEQYF.

The chain combines TRBV5-5 with TRBJ2-5, with TRBD1 matching over 8 bases. The CDR3 is 15 amino acids. Trimming at V came to 0 bases and at J to 5 bases, leaving 6 bases not matched to a gene. The germline gives CDR1 SGHKS, CDR2 YYEKEE (reference sequence). Here the CDR3 DNA reads TGTGCCAGCAGCTTGGACACAGGGGGGTATGAGACCCAGTACTTC. It translates to CASSLDTGGYETQYF.

J is TRBJ2-7 and V is TRBV7-9, with 7 bases fitting TRBD1. Germline CDR1 and CDR2: SEHNR and FQNEAQ (reference sequence). The CDR3 has 14 residues. Trimming removed 4 bases from V and 0 bases from J; junction bases left unmatched: 3. The CDR3: CASSSGTDSYEQYF. The CDR3 DNA follows: TGTGCCAGCAGCTCCGGGACAGACTCCTACGAGCAGTACTTC.

The chain couples TRBV28 to TRBJ1-4, with 7 nucleotides matching TRBD1. The CDR3 extends over 16 amino acids. V shed 4 bases, J shed 5 bases, and the junction held 10 bases outside the gene matches. From germline, CDR1 is MDHEN and CDR2 SYDVKM. CDR3 protein: CASSSLTGFSNEKLFF. In nucleotides, the CDR3 is TGTGCCAGCAGTTCCCTGACAGGGTTTTCCAATGAAAAACTGTTTTTT. Filled out from reference TRBV28 and TRBJ1-4, the complete variable domain reads DVKVTQSSRYLVKRTGEKVFLECVQDMDHENMFWYRQDPGLGLRLIYFSYDVKMKEKGDIPEGYSVSREKKERFSLILESASTNQTSMYLCASSSLTGFSNEKLFFGSGTQLSVL.

The rearrangement links TRBV5-1 to TRBJ1-1; 7 positions agree with TRBD1. Germline lookup yields CDR1 SGHRS and CDR2 YFSETQ. Trimming cost V 0 bases and J 10 bases; bases outside gene matches: 6. The CDR3 is 13 residues long. The DNA of the CDR3 is TGCGCCAGCAGCTTGGACAGGGGTAACGGAGCTTTCTTT. Translating gives CASSLDRGNGAFF.

DNA of the CDR3: TGCGCCAGCAGCCCGGACAGGAAAAACACTGAAGCTTTCTTT. Its translation: CASSPDRKNTEAFF. The gene calls are TRBV4-1 and TRBJ1-1, with TRBD1 matching over 7 bases. With 4 bases clipped from V and 2 bases from J, the junction kept 4 bases outside the gene matches. The V gene's germline CDR1 is MGHRA and CDR2 YSYEKL. The CDR3 has 14 amino acids.

This rearrangement joins TRBV6-5 to TRBJ1-2; D possibly corresponds to TRBD1 (6 bases). The CDR3 spans 14 residues. The germline V and J ends were trimmed by 5 bases and 7 bases, with 17 bases remaining between them. The germline CDR1 and CDR2 sequences are MNHEY and SVGAGI. DNA of the CDR3: TGTGCCAGCAGTCACGTAGGGGGAGTGCTTGGCTACACCTTC. Translated: CASSHVGGVLGYTF.